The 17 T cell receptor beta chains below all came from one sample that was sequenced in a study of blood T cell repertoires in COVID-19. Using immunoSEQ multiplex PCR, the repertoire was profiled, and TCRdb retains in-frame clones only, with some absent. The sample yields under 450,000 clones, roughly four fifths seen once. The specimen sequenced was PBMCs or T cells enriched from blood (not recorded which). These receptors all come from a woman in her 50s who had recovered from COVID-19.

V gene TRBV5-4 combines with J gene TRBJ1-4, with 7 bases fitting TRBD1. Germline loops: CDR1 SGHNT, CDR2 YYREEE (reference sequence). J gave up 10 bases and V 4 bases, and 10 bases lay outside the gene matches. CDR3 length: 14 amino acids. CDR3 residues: CASSRQGVFGKLFF. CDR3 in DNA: TGTGCCAGCAGCCGACAGGGCGTATTTGGAAAACTGTTTTTT.

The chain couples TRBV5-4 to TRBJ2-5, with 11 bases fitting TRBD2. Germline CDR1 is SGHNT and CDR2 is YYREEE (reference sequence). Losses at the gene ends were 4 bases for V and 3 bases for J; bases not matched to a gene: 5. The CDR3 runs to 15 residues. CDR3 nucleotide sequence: TGTGCCAGCAGCCGCTCGGGACTAGCGGAAGAGACCCAGTACTTC. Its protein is CASSRSGLAEETQYF.

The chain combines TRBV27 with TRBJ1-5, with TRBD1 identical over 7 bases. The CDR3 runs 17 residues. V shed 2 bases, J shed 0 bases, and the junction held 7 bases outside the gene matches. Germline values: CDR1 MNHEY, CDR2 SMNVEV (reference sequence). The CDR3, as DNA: TGTGCCAGCAGTTTAAACGGACAGGTTCTTAGCAATCAGCCCCAGCATTTT. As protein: CASSLNGQVLSNQPQHF.

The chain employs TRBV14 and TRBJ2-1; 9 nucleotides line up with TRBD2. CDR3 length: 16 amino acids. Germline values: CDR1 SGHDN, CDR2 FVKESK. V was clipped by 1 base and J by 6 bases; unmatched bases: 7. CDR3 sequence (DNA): TGTGCCAGCAGCCAAGCGCCGAGAGCGGGGGGCAATGAGCAGTTCTTC. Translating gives CASSQAPRAGGNEQFF.

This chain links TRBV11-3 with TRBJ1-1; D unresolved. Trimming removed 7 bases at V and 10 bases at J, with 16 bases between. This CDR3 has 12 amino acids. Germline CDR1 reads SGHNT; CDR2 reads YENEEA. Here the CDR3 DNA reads TGTGCCAGCAACGACGGGGAGCGAATAGCTTTCTTT. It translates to CASNDGERIAFF.

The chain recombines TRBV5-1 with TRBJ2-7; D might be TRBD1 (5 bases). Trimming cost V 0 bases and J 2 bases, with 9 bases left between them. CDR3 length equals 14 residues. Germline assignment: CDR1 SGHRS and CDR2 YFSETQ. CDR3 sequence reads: CASSLGQPAYEQYF. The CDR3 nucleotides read TGCGCCAGCAGCTTGGGACAGCCCGCCTACGAGCAGTACTTC.

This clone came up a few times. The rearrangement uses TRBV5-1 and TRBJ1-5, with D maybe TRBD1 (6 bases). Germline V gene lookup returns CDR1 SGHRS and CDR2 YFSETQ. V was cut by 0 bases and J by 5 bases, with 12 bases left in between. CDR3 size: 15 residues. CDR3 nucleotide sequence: TGCGCCAGCAGCTTGGACGGGACACAGGATCAGCCCCAGCATTTT. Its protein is CASSLDGTQDQPQHF.

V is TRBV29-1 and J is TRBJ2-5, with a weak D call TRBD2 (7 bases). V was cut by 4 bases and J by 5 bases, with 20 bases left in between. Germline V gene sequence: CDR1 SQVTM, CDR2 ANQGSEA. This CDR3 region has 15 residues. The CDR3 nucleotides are TGCAGCGTTGGGGGGGGGCGAACCGTAGCCGAGACCCAGTACTTC. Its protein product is CSVGGGRTVAETQYF.

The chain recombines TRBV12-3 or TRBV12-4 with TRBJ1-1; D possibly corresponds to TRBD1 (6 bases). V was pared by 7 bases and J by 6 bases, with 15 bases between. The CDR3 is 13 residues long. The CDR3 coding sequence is TGTGCCAGCACCTTACAGGGTAAGGCTGAAGCTTTCTTT. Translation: CASTLQGKAEAFF.

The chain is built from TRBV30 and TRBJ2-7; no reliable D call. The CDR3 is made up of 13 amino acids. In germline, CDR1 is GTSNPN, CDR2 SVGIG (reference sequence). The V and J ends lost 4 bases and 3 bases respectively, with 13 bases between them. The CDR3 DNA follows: TGTGCCTGGACCTTCTCCGGTAACTACGAGCAGTACTTC. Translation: CAWTFSGNYEQYF.

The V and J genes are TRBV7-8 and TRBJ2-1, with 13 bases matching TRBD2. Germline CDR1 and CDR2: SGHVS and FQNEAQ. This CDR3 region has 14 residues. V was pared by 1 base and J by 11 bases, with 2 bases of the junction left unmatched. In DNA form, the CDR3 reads TGTGCCAGCAGCTTAGGGACTAGCGGGAGACAGCAGTTCTTC. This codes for CASSLGTSGRQQFF.

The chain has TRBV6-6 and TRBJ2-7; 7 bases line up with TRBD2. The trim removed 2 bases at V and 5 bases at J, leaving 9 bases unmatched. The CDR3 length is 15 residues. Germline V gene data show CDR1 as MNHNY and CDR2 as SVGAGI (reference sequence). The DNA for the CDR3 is TGTGCCAGCAGTTACCAGCGGGACGGGCCCCACGAGCAGTACTTC. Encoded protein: CASSYQRDGPHEQYF.

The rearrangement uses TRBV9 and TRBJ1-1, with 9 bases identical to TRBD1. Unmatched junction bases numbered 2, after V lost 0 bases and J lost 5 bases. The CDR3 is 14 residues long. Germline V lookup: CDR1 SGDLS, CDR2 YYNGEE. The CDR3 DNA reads TGTGCCAGCAGCGTAGCCGGACAGGGGACTGAAGCTTTCTTT. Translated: CASSVAGQGTEAFF.

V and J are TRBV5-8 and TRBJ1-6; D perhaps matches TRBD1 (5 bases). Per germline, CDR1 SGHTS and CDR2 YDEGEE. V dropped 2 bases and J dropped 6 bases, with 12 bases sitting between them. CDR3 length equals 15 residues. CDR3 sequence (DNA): TGTGCCAGCAGCTTCGGGCTCGGGGGTAATTCACCCCTCCACTTT. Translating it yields CASSFGLGGNSPLHF.

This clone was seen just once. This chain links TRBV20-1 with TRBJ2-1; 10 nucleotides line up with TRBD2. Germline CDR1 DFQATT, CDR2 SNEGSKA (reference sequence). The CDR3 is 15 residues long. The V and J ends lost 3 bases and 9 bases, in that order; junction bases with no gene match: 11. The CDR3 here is CSASYETSGRGEQFF. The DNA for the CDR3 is TGCAGTGCTAGTTACGAGACTAGCGGGCGCGGTGAGCAGTTCTTC.

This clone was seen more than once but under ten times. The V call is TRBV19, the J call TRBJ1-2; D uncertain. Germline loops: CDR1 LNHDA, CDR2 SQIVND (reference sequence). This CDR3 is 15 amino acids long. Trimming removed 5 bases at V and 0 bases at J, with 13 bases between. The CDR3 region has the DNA TGTGCCAGTAGTCAGGCAGCTCAAGCTAACTATGGCTACACCTTC. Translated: CASSQAAQANYGYTF.

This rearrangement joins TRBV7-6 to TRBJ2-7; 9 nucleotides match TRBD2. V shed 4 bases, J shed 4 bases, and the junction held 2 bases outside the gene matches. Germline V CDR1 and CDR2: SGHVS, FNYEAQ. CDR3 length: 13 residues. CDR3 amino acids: CASSWTSAYEQYF. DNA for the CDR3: TGTGCCAGCAGCTGGACTAGCGCTTACGAGCAGTACTTC.